The rows below give T cell receptor beta chains drawn from one sample of a study of identical twins. TCRdb re-called the 5' RACE reads through MiXCR, storing one row per CDR3 protein. The sample has about 520,000 distinct CDR3 sequences, approximately 22% seen once. This sample also belongs to another study, concerning T cells expressing NK-cell markers.

Sequenced: CD4+ T cells sorted from blood. All receptors derive from a woman under 30 in good health. Both conserved end residues are part of each CDR3. Fields, in order: clone size, V gene, D gene, J gene, CDR3 protein, CDR3 DNA. The D gene is left open where the match is weak. Rows may omit the clone size; those that give it use once, few, many or a size class.

.	TRBV12-3/TRBV12-4	TRBD2	TRBJ2-7	CASSFGQGLAGSYEQYF	TGTGCCAGCAGTTTTGGTCAGGGACTAGCGGGGAGTTACGAGCAGTACTTC
.	TRBV18	TRBD1	TRBJ2-7	CASSLGTEAYEQYF	TGTGCCAGCTCACTTGGGACAGAGGCCTACGAGCAGTACTTC
.	TRBV20-1	.	TRBJ2-7	CSASSGKKTTGYEQYF	TGCAGTGCTAGTAGTGGCAAAAAAACCACAGGTTACGAGCAGTACTTC
many	TRBV10-3	TRBD1	TRBJ1-5	CAISEGQGNQPQHF	TGTGCCATCAGTGAGGGACAGGGTAATCAGCCCCAGCATTTT
.	TRBV5-1	TRBD2	TRBJ2-2	CASSLVAGETGELFF	TGCGCCAGCAGCTTGGTAGCGGGTGAAACCGGGGAGCTGTTTTTT
few	TRBV7-2	TRBD1	TRBJ2-1	CASSLTGTGTWGEQFF	TGTGCCAGCAGCTTAACCGGGACAGGGACTTGGGGGGAGCAGTTCTTC
.	TRBV29-1	.	TRBJ2-1	CSVGPIIGEQFF	TGCAGCGTAGGCCCGATCATAGGTGAGCAGTTCTTC
few	TRBV6-1	TRBD1	TRBJ2-2	CATRTGGNTGELFF	TGTGCCACCCGGACAGGGGGGAACACCGGGGAGCTGTTTTTT
.	TRBV7-2	.	TRBJ1-1	CASSLSPRTEAFF	TGTGCCAGCAGCTTAAGCCCGAGGACTGAAGCTTTCTTT
few	TRBV28	TRBD1	TRBJ1-5	CASSASGQGTNQPQHF	TGTGCCAGCAGTGCCTCCGGACAGGGTACGAATCAGCCCCAGCATTTT
few	TRBV20-1	.	TRBJ1-1	CSAVIRDRDYDMIAFF	TGCAGTGCCGTAATCCGGGACCGGGATTATGATATGATAGCTTTCTTT
few	TRBV5-1	.	TRBJ1-6	CASSANDGGSPLHF	TGCGCCAGCAGCGCGAACGACGGGGGTTCACCCCTCCACTTT
.	TRBV7-3	.	TRBJ1-1	CASSPTPGVTEAFF	TGTGCCAGCAGCCCCACCCCAGGGGTCACTGAAGCTTTCTTT
few	TRBV5-6	TRBD2	TRBJ2-5	CASSPGLDLETQYF	TGTGCCAGCAGTCCTGGACTAGATTTAGAGACCCAGTACTTC
few	TRBV10-3	TRBD2	TRBJ2-3	CAISPSGTRTDTQYF	TGTGCCATCAGTCCTAGCGGGACTAGGACAGATACGCAGTATTTT
.	TRBV2	.	TRBJ2-2	CASIREASTGELFF	TGTGCCAGCATACGGGAAGCATCCACCGGGGAGCTGTTTTTT
.	TRBV5-5	.	TRBJ2-3	CASSPPTGTSTDTQYF	TGTGCCAGCAGCCCCCCCACGGGAACAAGCACAGATACGCAGTATTTT
few	TRBV6-5	TRBD2	TRBJ2-3	CASSYITSGGTQYF	TGTGCCAGCAGTTACATAACTAGCGGGGGTACGCAGTATTTT
many	TRBV10-3	TRBD1	TRBJ2-1	CAISADRDNEQFF	TGTGCCATCAGTGCGGACAGGGACAATGAGCAGTTCTTC
.	TRBV12-3/TRBV12-4	.	TRBJ2-1	CASSFQPGYNEQFF	TGTGCCAGCAGTTTTCAGCCCGGGTACAATGAGCAGTTCTTC
few	TRBV27	.	TRBJ1-2	CASSLGTGPTGYTF	TGTGCCAGCAGTTTGGGCACAGGGCCAACTGGCTACACCTTC
.	TRBV5-6	TRBD2	TRBJ2-3	CASSSFLAGAPDTQYF	TGTGCCAGCAGCTCGTTTCTAGCGGGGGCCCCAGATACGCAGTATTTT
few	TRBV7-2	TRBD2	TRBJ2-7	CASSLSAGTYEQYF	TGTGCCAGCAGCTTATCAGCGGGGACCTACGAGCAGTACTTC
.	TRBV7-3	TRBD1	TRBJ2-1	CASSFLDRANEQFF	TGTGCCAGCAGCTTCCTCGACAGGGCCAATGAGCAGTTCTTC
many	TRBV5-1	.	TRBJ2-3	CASNSERATDTQYF	TGCGCCAGCAATTCTGAGCGGGCCACAGATACGCAGTATTTT
.	TRBV5-4	TRBD2	TRBJ2-5	CASSLGTSGGEETQYF	TGTGCCAGCAGCTTGGGGACTAGCGGGGGGGAAGAGACCCAGTACTTC
.	TRBV20-1	.	TRBJ2-1	CSAREGHNEQFF	TGCAGTGCTAGGGAAGGCCATAATGAGCAGTTCTTC
few	TRBV20-1	.	TRBJ2-3	CSAREPGTQYF	TGCAGTGCTAGAGAGCCTGGTACGCAGTATTTT
few	TRBV18	.	TRBJ1-5	CASSLGLSNQPQHF	TGTGCCAGCTCGTTGGGTCTTAGCAATCAGCCCCAGCATTTT
.	TRBV29-1	.	TRBJ2-7	CSVADSYEQYF	TGCAGCGTTGCTGACAGCTACGAGCAGTACTTC
.	TRBV5-4	TRBD2	TRBJ2-1	CASIGASGGEQFF	TGTGCCAGTATTGGAGCTAGCGGGGGTGAGCAGTTCTTC
.	TRBV18	.	TRBJ2-7	CASSPPGVQGLEQYF	TGTGCCAGCTCACCTCCCGGGGTACAGGGTCTCGAGCAGTACTTC
.	TRBV9	.	TRBJ2-3	CASSVAHPTETQYF	TGTGCCAGCAGCGTAGCCCACCCCACGGAGACGCAGTATTTT
.	TRBV20-1	TRBD2	TRBJ2-5	CSATGTSGRDKETQYF	TGCAGTGCAACTGGGACTAGCGGGAGGGATAAAGAGACCCAGTACTTC
few	TRBV12-3/TRBV12-4	.	TRBJ2-5	CASSSLGEESQYF	TGTGCCAGCAGCTCACTAGGGGAAGAGTCCCAGTACTTC
.	TRBV29-1	.	TRBJ2-5	CSVVKGTRQETQYF	TGCAGCGTTGTTAAAGGGACTCGGCAAGAGACCCAGTACTTC
.	TRBV23-1	TRBD1	TRBJ2-7	CASVGMGQVNEQYF	TGCGCCAGCGTAGGGATGGGACAGGTCAACGAGCAGTACTTC
few	TRBV5-1	TRBD1	TRBJ1-4	CASSLTGGPAKLFF	TGCGCCAGCAGCTTAACAGGGGGACCTGCGAAACTGTTTTTT
.	TRBV6-1	TRBD1	TRBJ2-7	CASRLRQGPRQYF	TGTGCCAGCAGACTTAGACAGGGGCCGAGGCAGTACTTC
.	TRBV6-1	.	TRBJ2-5	CASSLDRIQETQYF	TGTGCCAGCAGCCTCGACAGGATACAAGAGACCCAGTACTTC
few	TRBV20-1	.	TRBJ1-1	CSARDYQGMNTEAFF	TGCAGTGCTAGAGACTATCAGGGGATGAACACTGAAGCTTTCTTT
many	TRBV10-3	.	TRBJ2-1	CAISESTDLASYNEQFF	TGTGCCATCAGTGAGTCAACCGATCTAGCCTCCTACAATGAGCAGTTCTTC
.	TRBV6-1	.	TRBJ2-5	CASRDPAGETQYF	TGTGCCAGCAGGGACCCCGCCGGGGAGACCCAGTACTTC
many	TRBV7-2	TRBD2	TRBJ2-4	CASSLELAVTKNIQYF	TGTGCCAGCAGCTTAGAACTAGCGGTAACCAAAAACATTCAGTACTTC